These 19 T cell receptor beta chains were sequenced from one sample in a study of blood T cell repertoires in COVID-19. Generated by immunoSEQ multiplex PCR, the TCRdb table keeps only in-frame clones and is missing some. Of about 240,000 clones in the sample, roughly 80% were seen once. Sequencing input: peripheral blood. Receptor source: a woman aged 18-35 years with acute or convalescent COVID-19.

The V and J genes are TRBV15 and TRBJ1-5, with D possibly matching TRBD1 (6 bases). V was pared by 1 base and J by 2 bases, with 12 bases between. The germline CDR1 and CDR2 sequences are LNHNV and YYDKDF (reference sequence). The CDR3 spans 16 residues. The DNA of the CDR3 is TGTGCCACCAGCAGAGGGGCAGGGGCGGGCAATCAGCCCCAGCATTTT. Residues: CATSRGAGAGNQPQHF.

The rearrangement links TRBV28 to TRBJ2-5; 9 bases are shared with TRBD1. Per germline, CDR1 MDHEN and CDR2 SYDVKM. V gave up 2 bases and J gave up 1 base; unmatched junction bases: 5. This CDR3 has 16 residues. DNA of the CDR3: TGTGCCAGCAGTTTAGGGACAGGGTTGGGCCAAGAGACCCAGTACTTC. Protein: CASSLGTGLGQETQYF.

This chain connects TRBV9 to TRBJ2-7, with 7 bases that match TRBD2. V dropped 2 bases and J dropped 6; count of bases not matched to a gene: 8. CDR3 size: 14 residues. Germline CDR1 reads SGDLS; CDR2 reads YYNGEE. CDR3 in DNA: TGTGCCAGCAGCGTGGGGGGGAGACAAGCCGAGCAGTACTTC. Its translation is CASSVGGRQAEQYF.

The V call is TRBV5-1, the J call TRBJ2-7; 11 bases align to TRBD2. Germline assignment: CDR1 SGHRS and CDR2 YFSETQ. Trimming cost V 5 bases and J 6 bases; bases outside gene matches: 7. There are 14 residues in the CDR3. CDR3 protein: CASRLLAGAREQYF. CDR3 bases: TGCGCCAGCAGGTTACTAGCGGGAGCTCGCGAGCAGTACTTC.

This rearrangement joins TRBV30 to TRBJ2-4; 8 bases line up with TRBD1. The junction had 8 bases not matched to a gene; V was cut back by 4 bases and J by 0 bases. Germline CDR1 reads GTSNPN; CDR2 reads SVGIG (reference sequence). This CDR3 has 16 residues. CDR3 coding DNA: TGTGCCTGGATTCCGGGACAGGCAGGAGCCAAAAACATTCAGTACTTC. Translated: CAWIPGQAGAKNIQYF.

The V call is TRBV15, the J call TRBJ2-5; weak D call: TRBD2 (5 bases). The germline CDR1 and CDR2 sequences are LNHNV and YYDKDF (reference sequence). Trimming pared 0 bases from V and 1 base from J, leaving 15 bases between. The CDR3 spans 17 residues. As DNA, the CDR3 is TGTGCCACCAGCAGAGATGAAGGGAGCTTATCCCAAGAGACCCAGTACTTC. Encoded protein: CATSRDEGSLSQETQYF. Full variable domain (missing parts from reference TRBV15 and TRBJ2-5): DAMVIQNPRYQVTQFGKPVTLSCSQTLNHNVMYWYQQKSSQAPKLLFHYYDKDFNNEADTPDNFQSRRPNTSFCFLDIRSPGLGDTAMYLCATSRDEGSLSQETQYFGPGTRLLVL.

This sequence joins TRBV10-1 and TRBJ2-1; 10 bases agree with TRBD2. Germline lookup yields CDR1 WNHNN and CDR2 SYGVQD (reference sequence). This CDR3 spans 15 amino acids. J gave up 12 bases and V 2 bases, and 10 bases lay outside the gene matches. The CDR3 bases are TGCGCCAGCAGTGAGGGGACTAGCGTGCCCCAATGGCAGTTCTTC. Residues: CASSEGTSVPQWQFF.

The rearrangement joins TRBV5-1 to TRBJ1-6; 7 bases agree with TRBD1. Germline-derived CDR1 and CDR2 are SGHRS and YFSETQ. The V gene end was trimmed by 4 bases and the J gene end by 7 bases; junction bases not matched to a gene: 5. The CDR3 has 14 amino acids. The DNA of the CDR3 is TGCGCCAGCAGCCCAGACAGGGAGAATTCACCCCTCCACTTT. Amino acids: CASSPDRENSPLHF.

DNA of the CDR3: TGTGCCACCCTTACAGGGTGGGAGACCCAGTACTTC. Translated, it gives CATLTGWETQYF. The chain is built from TRBV28 and TRBJ2-5; D is perhaps TRBD1 (6 bases). Germline-derived CDR1 and CDR2 are MDHEN and SYDVKM. Trimming removed 10 bases at V and 5 bases at J, with 14 bases between. This CDR3 is built from 12 residues.

The CDR3 reads CASSQDLTTGVEQYF. The CDR3 nucleotides read TGCGCCAGCAGCCAAGATCTGACTACTGGGGTCGAGCAGTACTTC. V is TRBV4-1 and J is TRBJ2-7, with D possibly being TRBD2 (5 bases). There are 15 residues in the CDR3. V was shortened by 0 bases and J by 6 bases, with 15 bases between the two germline ends. Germline V gene data show CDR1 as MGHRA and CDR2 as YSYEKL.

This sequence joins TRBV2 and TRBJ1-5; D may be TRBD1 (6 bases). V was clipped by 4 bases and J by 5 bases, with 9 bases between them. Germline lookup yields CDR1 SNHLY and CDR2 FYNNEI. CDR3 length: 13 amino acids. The CDR3, as DNA: TGTGCCAGCAGTGGGACAGACTATCAGCCCCAGCATTTT. Protein: CASSGTDYQPQHF.

This chain links TRBV3-1 (or the pseudogene TRBV3-2) with TRBJ1-2; D possibly corresponds to TRBD1 (6 bases). Trimming pared 1 base from V and 6 bases from J, leaving 9 bases between. The germline V gene encodes CDR1 LGHDT and CDR2 YNNKEL (reference sequence). CDR3 length: 13 residues. Here the CDR3 DNA reads TGTGCCAGCAGCCAAGTGGCAGGGGATGGCTACACCTTC. It codes for CASSQVAGDGYTF.

The rearrangement joins TRBV6-5 to TRBJ1-4; D call uncertain. The CDR3 runs to 15 residues. Trimming removed 0 bases at V and 6 bases at J, with 11 bases between. Germline V gives CDR1 MNHEY, CDR2 SVGAGI. The DNA of the CDR3 is TGTGCCAGCAGTTACTCATGGGGAGGAGATGAAAAACTGTTTTTT. Amino acids: CASSYSWGGDEKLFF.

The J gene is TRBJ2-7, the V gene TRBV28; 9 nucleotides match TRBD1. Germline trimming cut 9 bases from V and 5 bases from J; bases unmatched to any gene: 5. The germline gives CDR1 MDHEN, CDR2 SYDVKM. The length of the CDR3 is 12 residues. The CDR3 DNA follows: TGTGCCAGTTGGGACAGGGTAAACGAGCAGTACTTC. Encoded protein: CASWDRVNEQYF.

This chain uses TRBV4-3 with TRBJ2-5, with TRBD2 identical over 7 bases. The length of the CDR3 is 14 residues. Germline trimming cut 4 bases from V and 5 bases from J; bases unmatched to any gene: 7. The germline CDR1 and CDR2 sequences are LGHNA and YSLEER. In DNA form, the CDR3 reads TGCGCCAGCAGCCGAGCTAGCGGCGGGGAGACCCAGTACTTC. Protein sequence: CASSRASGGETQYF.

The chain recombines TRBV7-2 with TRBJ2-4; TRBD2 is a possible D gene (5 bases). The CDR3 loop spans 15 amino acids. CDR1 is SGHTA and CDR2 is FQGNSA in the germline V gene. Trimming removed 3 bases from V and 0 bases from J, with 9 bases in between. The CDR3 bases are TGTGCCAGCAGCTTGCGGGCCCCAGCCAAAAACATTCAGTACTTC. Its translation: CASSLRAPAKNIQYF.

This clone was observed a few times. The chain carries TRBV25-1 and TRBJ2-7; D may be TRBD1 (5 bases). The ends were cut back, 2 bases at V and 2 bases at J, with 10 bases in the middle. This CDR3 is built from 14 residues. Germline lookup yields CDR1 MGHDK and CDR2 SYGVNS. CDR3 DNA sequence: TGTGCCAGCAGTGAAGGTCAGGGTACCTACGAGCAGTACTTC. It translates to CASSEGQGTYEQYF.

This chain joins TRBV28 and TRBJ1-2; D is possibly TRBD1 (6 bases). The V end was cut by 5 bases, the J end by 1 base, with 17 bases between. The CDR3 spans 16 residues. Germline CDR1 MDHEN, CDR2 SYDVKM. CDR3 bases: TGTGCCAGCAGTGAATCGACAGGCGCCTATAACTATGGCTACACCTTC. As protein: CASSESTGAYNYGYTF.

Of note for this clone: Likely a read error: the CDR3 ends without its conserved phenylalanine or tryptophan. The limits of the CDR3 on the DNA are not certain, so only TCRdb's listed CDR3 is given. This rearrangement joins TRBV4-1 to TRBJ2-6; the table assigns TRBD2, which was not confirmed against the DNA. The CDR3 is 9 amino acids long, termini counted. CDR1 is MGHRA, CDR2 YSYEKL, per germline. The CDR3 protein is CASSQDAQR.